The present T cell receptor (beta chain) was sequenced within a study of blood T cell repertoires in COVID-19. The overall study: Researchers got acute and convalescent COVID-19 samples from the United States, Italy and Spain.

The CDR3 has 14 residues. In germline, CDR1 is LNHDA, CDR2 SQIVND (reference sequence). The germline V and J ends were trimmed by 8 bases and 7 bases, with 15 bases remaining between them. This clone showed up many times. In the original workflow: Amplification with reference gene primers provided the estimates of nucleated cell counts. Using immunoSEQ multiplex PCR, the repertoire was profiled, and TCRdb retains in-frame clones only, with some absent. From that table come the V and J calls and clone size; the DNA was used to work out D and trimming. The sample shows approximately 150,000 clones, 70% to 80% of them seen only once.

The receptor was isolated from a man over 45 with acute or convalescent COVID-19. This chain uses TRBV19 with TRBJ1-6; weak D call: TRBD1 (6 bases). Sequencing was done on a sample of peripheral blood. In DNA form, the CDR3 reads TGTGCCAGTGGAGTTGGTAGGGGGAATTCACCCCTCCACTTT. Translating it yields CASGVGRGNSPLHF.